The rows below give T cell receptor beta chains drawn from one sample of a study of blood T cell repertoires in COVID-19. Only in-frame clones appear in the TCRdb table, and some are missing; sequencing was by immunoSEQ multiplex PCR. The table has about 670,000 clones, 80% to 90% seen once. Sequenced sample: peripheral blood. The receptors originated from a young woman with acute or convalescent COVID-19. The CDR3 runs from the conserved cysteine through the conserved F or W. Each record gives: CDR3 length, clone size, D gene, J gene, V gene, CDR3 DNA, CDR3 protein. D genes are given only for firm matches. Clone size is given for some rows only: seen once, a few or many times, or a class if the clone is expanded.

14 NA NA TRBJ2-1 TRBV4-1 TGCGCCAGCAGCCAAGGGTACGGGGAAGATGAGCAGTTCTTC CASSQGYGEDEQFF
14 NA NA TRBJ1-5 TRBV23-1 TGCGCCAGCAGTCAAGGGGGACTCGGTCAGCCCCAGCATTTT CASSQGGLGQPQHF
15 NA NA TRBJ2-5 TRBV30 TGTGCCTGGAGTGGACTGGGGGCTTCGGGAGAGACCCAGTACTTC CAWSGLGASGETQYF
18 NA TRBD2 TRBJ2-3 TRBV5-1 TGCGCCAGCAGCTTGGGACTAGCGGGGGCGGGACGCACAGATACGCAGTATTTT CASSLGLAGAGRTDTQYF
13 NA NA TRBJ1-2 TRBV6-5 TGTGCCAGCAGTTCAGGGGCGTTCTATGGCTACACCTTC CASSSGAFYGYTF
14 NA TRBD1 TRBJ1-1 TRBV2 TGTGCCAGCATTAGGACAGGGGGAGTTACTGAAGCTTTCTTT CASIRTGGVTEAFF
16 NA NA TRBJ2-7 TRBV4-1 TGCGCCAGCAGCCCCTCTCTAGCACAGAGCTCCTACGAGCAGTACTTC CASSPSLAQSSYEQYF
14 NA NA TRBJ1-5 TRBV27 TGTGCCAGCAGTAAACACAGCGGCGGCCAGCCCCAGCATTTT CASSKHSGGQPQHF
15 NA TRBD1 TRBJ2-3 TRBV2 TGTGCCAGCAGCCAGGGACAGGGAGGCACAGATACGCAGTATTTT CASSQGQGGTDTQYF
14 NA NA TRBJ1-6 TRBV5-1 TGCGCCAGCAGTCGGGGGGAAATGCGTTCACCCCTCCACTTT CASSRGEMRSPLHF
12 NA NA TRBJ2-3 TRBV28 TGTGCCAGCAACACCCTCACAGATACGCAGTATTTT CASNTLTDTQYF
14 NA NA TRBJ2-6 TRBV30 TGTGCCTGGAAAGAGGTCTCTGGGGCCAACGTCCTGACTTTC CAWKEVSGANVLTF
15 NA TRBD2 TRBJ2-7 TRBV5-1 TGCGCCAGCAGCCTGGGGACTAGCGGCGCCTACGAGCAGTACTTC CASSLGTSGAYEQYF
16 NA TRBD2 TRBJ2-7 TRBV6-5 TGTGCCAGCAGTTACTCGTCGAGGGGACTAGTAGGCGAGCAGTACTTC CASSYSSRGLVGEQYF
15 NA TRBD1 TRBJ1-1 TRBV5-1 TGCGCCAGCAGCTTGTGGCAGGGGGCGAACACTGAAGCTTTCTTT CASSLWQGANTEAFF
15 NA NA TRBJ2-2 TRBV2 TGTGCCAGCGTTCCAAGGGGGTGGAACACCGGGGAGCTGTTTTTT CASVPRGWNTGELFF
17 many TRBD1 TRBJ1-6 TRBV5-1 TGCGCCAGCAGCCCCGGACAGGGAAGGGTCCTCGGGTCACCCCTCCACTTT CASSPGQGRVLGSPLHF
12 NA NA TRBJ2-7 TRBV28 TGTGCCAGCAGCACTATGTGGTACGAGCAGTACTTC CASSTMWYEQYF
16 NA TRBD2 TRBJ2-3 TRBV4-3 TGCGCCAGCAGCCACCTCAAGCGGGGGGGTACAGATACGCAGTATTTT CASSHLKRGGTDTQYF
17 NA TRBD2 TRBJ2-7 TRBV4-1 TGCGCCAGCAGCCCGGGACTAGCGGGGGGCAGGGTCTACGAGCAGTACTTC CASSPGLAGGRVYEQYF
13 NA NA TRBJ1-5 TRBV2 TGTGCCAGCAGCGGACTTCCCAATCAGCCCCAGCATTTT CASSGLPNQPQHF
14 once TRBD1 TRBJ1-1 TRBV6-5 TGTGCCAGCAGGTCGACAGGGATTGACACTGAAGCTTTCTTT CASRSTGIDTEAFF
16 once TRBD1 TRBJ2-7 TRBV5-1 TGCGCCAGCAGCCGTGCTGGGACAGGATATTTTGGCGAGCAGTACTTC CASSRAGTGYFGEQYF
17 NA NA TRBJ2-5 TRBV5-1 TGCGCCAGCAGCCCTTACACCACTACCCGGGGAGGCGAGACCCAGTACTTC CASSPYTTTRGGETQYF
12 NA NA TRBJ2-3 TRBV3-1/TRBV3-2 TGTGCCAGCAGCCCCGGCACAGATACGCAGTATTTT CASSPGTDTQYF
15 few NA TRBJ2-3 TRBV5-5 TGTGCCAGCAGCTTGGGTTCAACTAGCACAGATACGCAGTATTTT CASSLGSTSTDTQYF
13 few NA TRBJ1-5 TRBV20-1 TGCAGTGCTATTGACAGTAGCAATCAGCCCCAGCATTTT CSAIDSSNQPQHF
13 NA NA TRBJ2-7 TRBV6-5 TGTGCCAGCAGTTCCTGGGGGCCCTACGAGCAGTACTTC CASSSWGPYEQYF
14 NA TRBD1 TRBJ2-7 TRBV6-5 TGTGCCAGCAGAAGGACAGGGGGTTCTTACGAGCAGTACTTC CASRRTGGSYEQYF
12 NA TRBD1 TRBJ1-2 TRBV6-5 TGTGCCAGCAGCAACGGACAGGGAGGCTACACCTTC CASSNGQGGYTF
16 NA NA TRBJ1-4 TRBV28 TGTGCCAGCAGTTTAACCAAACAGGCATTGGTCGGAAAACTGTTTTTT CASSLTKQALVGKLFF
16 NA TRBD1 TRBJ2-7 TRBV4-2 TGTGCCAGCAGCCCCCGGGACAGGGAACCCCTTTACGAGCAGTACTTC CASSPRDREPLYEQYF
14 NA TRBD1 TRBJ1-6 TRBV5-1 TGCGCCAGCAGTTATCAGGGGGCGAAAGATCCCCTCCACTTT CASSYQGAKDPLHF
15 NA NA TRBJ1-5 TRBV5-8 TGTGCCAGCAGCTTGGCCCTAACAGGGCTGAGGCCCCAGCATTTT CASSLALTGLRPQHF
16 NA NA TRBJ2-1 TRBV29-1 TGCAGCGTTATGGGTGCGGGGACTTATGGATACAATGAGCAGTTCTTC CSVMGAGTYGYNEQFF
18 NA TRBD2 TRBJ2-5 TRBV19 TGTGCCAGTAGTATTCGCCCAGCGGGGGGCCAAAGTAAAGAGACCCAGTACTTC CASSIRPAGGQSKETQYF
15 few NA TRBJ1-5 TRBV27 TGTGCCAGCAGTCTCAGGGGTGGAAGCAATCAGCCCCAGCATTTT CASSLRGGSNQPQHF
15 NA TRBD2 TRBJ2-3 TRBV5-6 TGTGCCAGCAGCTTCGAACTAGCGGCCACAGATACGCAGTATTTT CASSFELAATDTQYF
14 NA TRBD1 TRBJ2-5 TRBV7-9 TGTGCCAGCAGCTCCGACAGGGGGCTGGAGACCCAGTACTTC CASSSDRGLETQYF
13 once TRBD1 TRBJ2-2 TRBV5-4 TGTGCCAGCAGCCTGGGACAGGTCGGGGAGCTGTTTTTT CASSLGQVGELFF
17 NA NA TRBJ2-7 TRBV27 TGTGCCAGCAGTTTACCGGACTACAGGGGCATCGCCTACGAGCAGTACTTC CASSLPDYRGIAYEQYF
15 once NA TRBJ2-3 TRBV19 TGTGCCAGTAGTCTAGGGGGCAGCGGGACAGATACGCAGTATTTT CASSLGGSGTDTQYF
14 NA TRBD1 TRBJ1-1 TRBV6-5 TGTGCCAGCAGTCACAGGGGATCCGACACTGAAGCTTTCTTT CASSHRGSDTEAFF
12 NA NA TRBJ2-3 TRBV9 TGTGCCAGCAGCGTTAACACAGATACGCAGTATTTT CASSVNTDTQYF
15 NA TRBD1 TRBJ1-5 TRBV6-2/TRBV6-3 TGTGCCAGCAGTTACCGTTTTCGGGGACAGCGGCCCCAGCATTTT CASSYRFRGQRPQHF
11 NA NA TRBJ1-4 TRBV20-1 TGCAGTGGGTACTGGAATGAAAAACTGTTTTTT CSGYWNEKLFF
12 NA TRBD1 TRBJ1-2 TRBV2 TGTGCCAGCAGACAGGGGGCCTATGGCTACACCTTC CASRQGAYGYTF
13 NA NA TRBJ2-3 TRBV7-9 TGTGCCAGCAGCCCTGACTTCACAGATACGCAGTATTTT CASSPDFTDTQYF